Below, one TCR beta chain is given with its context. At the DNA level, this CDR3 is encoded by other sequences in the same sample as well. TCRdb keeps only in-frame clones here, not all; method: immunoSEQ multiplex PCR. Of 95,000 to 130,000 clones listed, almost 85% are singletons. These data originate in a study of blood T cell repertoires in COVID-19. Sequencing was performed on peripheral blood. This clonotype was obtained from a man between 65 and 85 years old with active or convalescent COVID-19.

The CDR3 DNA reads TGTGCCAGCTCTCGACAGGGCGACGGCTACACCTTC. Its protein is CASSRQGDGYTF. This rearrangement joins TRBV18 to TRBJ1-2, with 7 positions matching TRBD1. CDR3 length equals 12 residues. With 6 bases clipped from V and 8 bases from J, the junction kept 6 bases outside the gene matches. Germline values: CDR1 KGHSH, CDR2 LQKENI.